The 6 T cell receptor beta chains below come from one sample, sequenced in a study of OX40 agonist ivuxolimab in advanced cancers. Profiled with immunoSEQ multiplex PCR; TCRdb holds only in-frame clones, not every one. Here the sample spans roughly 35,000 clones, 78% being singletons. Material: CD4+ or CD8+ T cells sorted from blood, obtained in a trial of the OX40 agonist ivuxolimab. All receptors come from an adult with an advanced solid tumor such as melanoma, head and neck, liver or kidney cancer.

The chain employs TRBV6-1 and TRBJ2-1; D could derive from TRBD1 or TRBD2 (6 bases each). The V end lost 5 bases, the J end lost 5 bases, and 16 bases lay between the germline ends. CDR1 and CDR2 from the germline V gene are MNHNS and SASEGT. This CDR3 has 15 residues. The CDR3 spells CASSPRDIVHNEQFF. As DNA, the CDR3 is TGTGCCAGCAGTCCGCGGGACATCGTCCACAATGAGCAGTTCTTC.

V gene TRBV7-9 combines with J gene TRBJ2-3; no reliable D call. This CDR3 has 14 amino acids. The V end lost 3 bases, the J end lost 4 bases, and 11 bases lay between the germline ends. Germline-derived CDR1 and CDR2 are SEHNR and FQNEAQ (reference sequence). CDR3 bases: TGTGCCAGCAGCTTGAAGCCCGCCCCAGATACGCAGTATTTT. Translating it yields CASSLKPAPDTQYF.

The chain combines TRBV19 with TRBJ1-2, with TRBD1 as a possible D gene (5 bases). The germline V and J ends were trimmed by 4 bases and 0 bases, with 18 bases remaining between them. Germline values: CDR1 LNHDA, CDR2 SQIVND (reference sequence). This CDR3 is built from 17 residues. CDR3 sequence reads: CASSSGQKYYSNYGYTF. CDR3 nucleotides: TGTGCCAGTAGTAGCGGACAAAAGTACTACTCTAACTATGGCTACACCTTC.

The chain is built from TRBV2 and TRBJ1-1; D is uncertain. Germline V gives CDR1 SNHLY, CDR2 FYNNEI. The CDR3 spans 15 residues. Trimming took 4 bases from V and 4 from J, leaving 16 bases between them. CDR3 nucleotide sequence: TGTGCCAGCAGTGTCTTCGAACGGACCCTCACTGAAGCTTTCTTT. It yields the protein CASSVFERTLTEAFF.

This clone was seen once. The junction and the germline gene differ at one end; a read error may be behind it. The chain has TRBV11-3 and TRBJ2-2; D possibly corresponds to TRBD2 (5 bases). The CDR3 is 17 residues long. Germline V gene sequence: CDR1 SGHNT, CDR2 YENEEA. CDR3 in amino acids: CASSSRIRDNEHRGAVF. The CDR3 nucleotides read TGTGCCAGCAGCTCCCGAATCCGAGACAATGAACACCGGGGAGCTGTTTTT.

This clone was counted a single time. The CDR3 region has the DNA TGTGCCAGCTCACCATTTTCCCCTAGCGGGGTCTACGAGCAGTACTTC. Its protein is CASSPFSPSGVYEQYF. This chain joins TRBV18 and TRBJ2-7; 9 nucleotides line up with TRBD2. After removal of 2 bases from V and 3 bases from J, the junction contained 8 bases not matched to a gene. Germline loops: CDR1 KGHSH, CDR2 LQKENI. This CDR3 is built from 16 residues.